These 16 T cell receptor beta chains were all obtained from the same sample, sequenced in a study of molecular identifiers for immune sequencing clone quantification. MiXCR, applied by TCRdb to the PCR reads, yields one record per CDR3 protein. The table includes 490,000 or so distinct CDR3 sequences, roughly 26% detected once. The sample taken for sequencing was naive CD8+ T cells from blood, with Jurkat cell RNA spiked in. Subset described: FACS-sorted CD8+CD4-CCR7+CD45RA+ naive T cells. These TCRs come from a human donor in good health. Some libraries in this study had Jurkat cell RNA spiked in.

The rearrangement uses TRBV4-3 and TRBJ2-7; D is uncertain. Germline V gene sequence: CDR1 LGHNA, CDR2 YSLEER. CDR3 length: 13 amino acids. V was pared by 3 bases and J by 4 bases, with 10 bases between. The CDR3 DNA is TGCGCCAGCAGCCAGGAAGACGGGTACGAGCAGTACTTC. Protein product: CASSQEDGYEQYF.

The V and J genes are TRBV4-3 and TRBJ2-7, with D possibly being TRBD1 or TRBD2 (5 bases each). Trimming pared 3 bases from V and 2 bases from J, leaving 17 bases between. In germline, CDR1 is LGHNA, CDR2 YSLEER. This CDR3 is 16 amino acids long. CDR3 sequence: CASSHEAGTGTYEQYF. The DNA of the CDR3 is TGCGCCAGCAGCCATGAGGCCGGGACGGGGACCTACGAGCAGTACTTC.

Comment on this clonotype: This may arise from a read error, as a much more abundant clone is one base away. The gene calls are TRBV6-6 and TRBJ2-7, with TRBD2 as a possible D gene (6 bases). The V gene's germline CDR1 is MNHNY and CDR2 SVGAGI (reference sequence). The CDR3 consists of 15 residues. CDR3 sequence: CASSYSHDGTSEQCF. Here the CDR3 DNA reads TGTGCCAGCAGTTACTCACACGACGGGACTTCCGAGCAGTGCTTC.

This clonotype was recorded at least ten times. The chain recombines TRBV25-1 with TRBJ2-7; D remains ambiguous. CDR3 size: 12 residues. Germline V CDR1 and CDR2: MGHDK, SYGVNS. The ends were cut back, 8 bases at V and 5 bases at J, with 13 bases in the middle. Here the CDR3 reads CASCVGTDEQYF. CDR3 bases: TGTGCCAGCTGCGTTGGTACGGACGAGCAGTACTTC.

The chain couples TRBV30 to TRBJ2-7, with 13 bases matching TRBD2. J was trimmed by 7 bases and V by 1 base; bases with no gene match: 4. The germline V gene encodes CDR1 GTSNPN and CDR2 SVGIG (reference sequence). CDR3 length: 14 amino acids. The CDR3 protein is CAWSGTSGSWEQYF. The CDR3 coding sequence is TGTGCCTGGAGTGGGACTAGCGGGAGTTGGGAGCAGTACTTC. The complete variable domain, with remaining parts taken from reference TRBV30 and TRBJ2-7, reads SQTIHQWPATLVQPVGSPLSLECTVEGTSNPNLYWYRQAAGRGLQLLFYSVGIGQISSEVPQNLSASRPQDRQFILSSKKLLLSDSGFYLCAWSGTSGSWEQYFGPGTRLTVT.

The sample holds many counts of this clonotype. V usage is TRBV10-3 and J usage is TRBJ2-7; D is possibly TRBD2 (6 bases). The length of the CDR3 is 15 residues. Germline CDR1 is ENHRY and CDR2 is SYGVKD. V lost 3 bases, J lost 0 bases, and 12 bases lay in between. The CDR3 bases are TGTGCCATCAGTGAACAAGGGACTCGCTCCTACGAGCAGTACTTC. It codes for CAISEQGTRSYEQYF.

The chain joins TRBV4-1 to TRBJ2-2, with D maybe TRBD1 (6 bases). V was shortened by 2 bases and J by 2 bases, with 12 bases between the two germline ends. This CDR3 is built from 16 residues. Germline values: CDR1 MGHRA, CDR2 YSYEKL. The CDR3 reads CASSQKDRGNTGELFF. In DNA form, the CDR3 reads TGCGCCAGCAGCCAAAAGGACAGAGGTAACACCGGGGAGCTGTTTTTT.

This clonotype was recorded a few times. This chain joins TRBV20-1 and TRBJ2-7; no clear D. V was trimmed by 2 bases and J by 3 bases, leaving 11 bases between them. CDR1 DFQATT and CDR2 SNEGSKA come from the germline V gene (reference sequence). This CDR3 has 13 amino acids. CDR3 nucleotides: TGCAGTGCTAGAAGGAGCGAGAGCTACGAGCAGTACTTC. Translating gives CSARRSESYEQYF.

This clonotype was recorded many times. The CDR3 nucleotides are TGTGCCAGCAGCGTAGTGGGCACAGATACGCAGTATTTT. It encodes CASSVVGTDTQYF. V usage is TRBV9 and J usage is TRBJ2-3; D unresolved. CDR3 length: 13 residues. Germline values: CDR1 SGDLS, CDR2 YYNGEE. Trimming removed 0 bases from V and 1 base from J, with 3 bases in between.

This clonotype showed up many times. The rearrangement links TRBV25-1 to TRBJ1-1; D unresolved. CDR3 length: 11 residues. The ends were cut back, 2 bases at V and 3 bases at J, with 1 base in the middle. Per the germline V gene, CDR1 is MGHDK and CDR2 is SYGVNS. CDR3 amino acids: CASSEDTEAFF. CDR3 in DNA: TGTGCCAGCAGTGAAGACACTGAAGCTTTCTTT.

A note on this clonotype: A much larger clone differs by one base, so this may be a read error. V and J are TRBV28 and TRBJ2-3; 8 positions agree with TRBD2. This CDR3 has 14 residues. Germline assignment: CDR1 MDHEN and CDR2 SYDVKM. CDR3 loop: CASSLPGGADTQDF. CDR3 bases: TGTGCCAGCAGTTTACCGGGAGGGGCAGATACGCAGGATTTT.

The chain employs TRBV19 and TRBJ2-7; 10 bases map to TRBD2. Germline V lookup: CDR1 LNHDA, CDR2 SQIVND (reference sequence). The CDR3 runs to 15 residues. The ends lost 4 bases at V and 2 bases at J; junction bases unmatched: 5. The DNA of the CDR3 is TGTGCCAGTAGTACGACGCTAGCGGGAGCCTACGAGCAGTACTTC. Encoded protein: CASSTTLAGAYEQYF.

Comments on this clonotype: At one boundary the junction diverges from the germline segment, which might be a read error. This chain links TRBV20-1 with TRBJ2-7, with D possibly matching TRBD1 (5 bases). Germline assignment: CDR1 DFQATT and CDR2 SNEGSKA (reference sequence). The CDR3 sequence is 11 residues long. The CDR3 bases are TGCAGTGCTAGAGATGATCAGGGAAGGAACTTC. Encoded protein: CSARDDQGRNF.

A few counts support this clonotype. The V gene is TRBV6-4, the J gene TRBJ1-1; D gene uncertain. The CDR3 covers 9 residues. Germline lookup yields CDR1 MRHNA and CDR2 SNTAGT. V lost 7 bases to trimming and J lost 9 bases, with 6 bases between them. CDR3 residues: CASIRQAFF. CDR3 DNA: TGTGCCAGCATTCGTCAAGCTTTCTTT.

This clonotype came up a few times. The chain has TRBV7-2 and TRBJ2-1; D unclear. Germline V gene data show CDR1 as SGHTA and CDR2 as FQGNSA. This CDR3 comprises 16 residues. V was pared by 0 bases and J by 0 bases, with 9 bases between. Here the CDR3 reads CASSLAGPTSYNEQFF. As DNA, the CDR3 is TGTGCCAGCAGCTTAGCAGGCCCCACCTCCTACAATGAGCAGTTCTTC.

This clonotype has just a few counts. The chain has TRBV2 and TRBJ1-4; TRBD1 aligns across 7 bases. The CDR3 covers 14 residues. V lost 6 bases and J lost 4; bases outside the gene matches: 5. Per germline, CDR1 SNHLY and CDR2 FYNNEI. This chain's CDR3 is CASRTGHGNEKLFF. The CDR3 coding sequence is TGTGCCAGCAGGACAGGGCACGGTAATGAAAAACTGTTTTTT.